This T cell receptor beta chain was observed in a study of T cell responses to AZD1222 COVID-19 vaccine. V lost 6 bases and J lost 7, with 18 bases in between. Germline values: CDR1 MNHEY, CDR2 SVGAGI. CDR3 length equals 14 residues. The protocol was immunoSEQ multiplex PCR, while the TCRdb copy is restricted to in-frame clones and leaves out a portion. The table includes more than 150,000 clones, 92% detected once. The sequencing here drew on peripheral blood, taken on day 0 of AZD1222 vaccination. The genes are TRBV6-5 and TRBJ1-2; D might be TRBD1 (6 bases). This receptor was taken from an adult in good health. The CDR3 sequence is CASRTSGADSGYTF. In nucleotides, the CDR3 is TGTGCCAGCAGGACCTCGGGGGCTGATAGTGGCTACACCTTC.